This T cell receptor beta chain was captured in a study of beta chain features in type 1 diabetes (dated by TCRdb to 2016 to 2019). Study-level background: Mean age, gender distribution, total cell number and subset yield did not differ between patients and healthy donors. The study compared TCRB repertoires of sorted circulating CD4+ T cell subsets between recently diagnosed type 1 diabetes patients and matched healthy donors. A total of 90 million to 120 million sorted cells were examined across all samples, and a strong correlation was observed between cell number per subset and RNA yield. Regulatory and stem cell-like memory subsets were isolated from only 8 patients and about eight healthy donors, whereas naive and central memory subsets came from all 30 or so donors.

The full study reports these points: Because the HLA sub-analyses included only small numbers of individuals, any influence of HLA type on TCRB rearrangement was left unresolved. In all four CD4+ subsets, TCRB CDR3 length was moderately but significantly shorter in type 1 diabetes patients. Fewer insertions and more nucleotide deletions at VDJ recombination sites were observed in patients with type 1 diabetes, implying thymic rearrangement abnormalities. PCR might favor shorter templates, but patient and control samples were amplified and corrected together, so any skew would affect both groups equally. Naive, central memory and regulatory TCRB repertoires appeared to be more similar among patients than among healthy donors. Because cDNA was sequenced instead of genomic DNA, activated cells with high expression could be over-represented, although the groups did not differ in activation or CD3 levels.

From each donor, a single peripheral blood sample of about 100 mL on average was drawn into heparinised tubes. Naive, central memory, regulatory and stem cell-like memory CD4+ T cells were sorted on a BD FACSAria II using a panel including CD45RO, CCR7, CD25, CD127, CD95 and CD27. Purity was above 98% for every sorted population. PBMCs were separated immediately by Lymphoprep density gradient centrifugation and were stained directly, without being cultured. Samples were stained and sorted in pairs, with one healthy donor and one patient per experiment, so that batch effects were minimized. The germline V gene specifies SNHLY as CDR1 and FYNNEI as CDR2. The V end loses 4 bases and the J end loses 8 bases, and a stretch of 11 bases separates them. The CDR3 sequence holds 12 residues, the cysteine and phenylalanine included. This entry keeps only the CDR3 DNA: 36 bases, framed from base 1. The High Capacity cDNA Reverse Transcription Kit was used to reverse transcribe all of the isolated RNA, meaning that expressed TCRB transcripts were what got sequenced. Deep immunoSEQ sequencing was applied to naive, central memory and regulatory T cell samples, giving an average of about 3.57 million total reads per sample. After sorted cells were lysed in RLT buffer, RNA was extracted with DNase-treated RNeasy Micro or Mini kits, with the choice depending on cell number. To prevent cross-contamination, every cell subset was processed on its own, while patient and healthy donor samples were processed together. The immunoSEQ multiplex PCR was used to amplify TCRB sequences from cDNA, generating 87-bp fragments that spanned the CDR3 region. Amplicons were sequenced on the Illumina HiSeq platform. The original methods were these. PCR bias was computationally corrected using synthetic template baselines, reads within Hamming distance 2 were collapsed, and singletons that could not be merged were discarded. Reads were aligned to IMGT to assign V, D and J genes, CDR3 length, and insertions or deletions at six rearrangement sites. Clonotype counts were normalized to sorted cell number within each subset before computing true diversity and Gini coefficients with the tcR R package. The overlap coefficient, calculated on TCRB nucleotide sequences, was used to measure repertoire sharing. Out-of-frame TCRB sequences from naive cells were analyzed as a proxy for the pre-selection repertoire. TCRdb carries this immuneACCESS record with in-frame sequences only. Its versions omit some clonotypes, under half of them owing to an unresolved V gene in the studies checked, with the rest unexplained. That table supplies the V and J calls and clone size; D and trimming were determined from the DNA. This sample holds roughly 450,000 clones; over 9.5% were observed only once. About 0.042% of the sample is taken by the ten largest.

Details on this clone: Its antigen has not been determined. Per-base qualities were not stored, and no clone one base away is much larger.

Recombination joined TRBV2 with TRBJ2-5; the D gene assignment is ambiguous. This TCR was sampled from a young woman in good health. Sequencing input: naive CD4+ T cells from blood. The sample's cell subset or site, from its label and the paper: true naive CD4+ T cells. CDR3 region: CASSAELRTQYF. The nucleotide sequence reads as follows: TGTGCCAGCAGTGCGGAACTCCGCACCCAGTACTTC.